This T cell receptor beta chain is from a study of control samples from healthy donors and cancer patients. Germline V lookup: CDR1 LGHDT, CDR2 YNNKEL (reference sequence). Trimming took off 4 bases at V and 1 base at J, with 7 bases between the two ends. The CDR3 length is 13 residues. This clone has a handful of counts. Assay: immunoSEQ multiplex PCR; the TCRdb copy retains only in-frame clones and omits some. This table has 150,000 or so clones, around nine tenths appearing once. The TCR was taken from a woman in her twenties or thirties in good health. The sample consisted of blood. This chain connects TRBV3-1 (or the pseudogene TRBV3-2) to TRBJ1-1; no reliable D call. This CDR3 reads CASSRLENTEAFF. The DNA of the CDR3 is TGTGCCAGCAGCCGGTTAGAGAACACTGAAGCTTTCTTT.